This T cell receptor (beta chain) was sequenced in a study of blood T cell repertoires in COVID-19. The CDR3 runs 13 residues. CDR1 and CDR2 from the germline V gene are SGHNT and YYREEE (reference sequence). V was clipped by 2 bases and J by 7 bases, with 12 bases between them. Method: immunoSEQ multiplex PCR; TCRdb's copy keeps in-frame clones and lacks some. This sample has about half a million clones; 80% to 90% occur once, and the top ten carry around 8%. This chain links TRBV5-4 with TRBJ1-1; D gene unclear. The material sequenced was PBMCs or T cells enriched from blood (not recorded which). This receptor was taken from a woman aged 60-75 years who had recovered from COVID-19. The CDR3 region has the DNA TGTGCCAGCAGCTTAGGAGGGTTTCGTGAAGCTTTCTTT. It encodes CASSLGGFREAFF.